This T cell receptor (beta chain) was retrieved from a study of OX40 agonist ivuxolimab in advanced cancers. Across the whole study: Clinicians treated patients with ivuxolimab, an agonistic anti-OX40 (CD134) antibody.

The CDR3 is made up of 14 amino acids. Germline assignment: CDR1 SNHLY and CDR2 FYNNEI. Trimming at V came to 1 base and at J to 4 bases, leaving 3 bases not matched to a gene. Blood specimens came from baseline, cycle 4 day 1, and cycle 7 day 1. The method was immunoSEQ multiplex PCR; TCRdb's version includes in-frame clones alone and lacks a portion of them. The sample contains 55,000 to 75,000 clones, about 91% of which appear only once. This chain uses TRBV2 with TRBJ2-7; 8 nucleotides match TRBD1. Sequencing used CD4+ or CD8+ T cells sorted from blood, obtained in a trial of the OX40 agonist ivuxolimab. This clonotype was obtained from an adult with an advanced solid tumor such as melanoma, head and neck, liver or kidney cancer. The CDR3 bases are TGTGCCAGCAGTGAAGGGACAGGGTATTACGAGCAGTACTTC. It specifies CASSEGTGYYEQYF. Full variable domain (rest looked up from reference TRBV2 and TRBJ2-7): EPEVTQTPSHQVTQMGQEVILRCVPISNHLYFYWYRQILGQKVEFLVSFYNNEISEKSEIFDDQFSVERPDGSNFTLKIRSTKLEDSAMYFCASSEGTGYYEQYFGPGTRLTVT.